This TCR beta chain is drawn from a study of T cells after yellow fever vaccination. MiXCR, applied by TCRdb to the 5' RACE reads, yields one record per CDR3 protein. The data show just under 600,000 distinct CDR3 sequences, with approximately 12% seen just once and around 15% held by the top ten. This specimen was PBMCs, taken on the day of the yellow fever booster vaccination. The sequence was collected from a man aged 25 to 40 who received the YFV17D yellow fever vaccine.

The CDR3 spells CASSHSERCTNEKLFF. CDR3 DNA sequence: TGTGCCAGCAGCCATAGCGAGAGGTGTACTAATGAAAAACTGTTTTTT. The chain links TRBV3-1 to TRBJ1-4; D unresolved. V was shortened by 3 bases and J by 2 bases, with 13 bases between the two germline ends. In germline, CDR1 is LGHDT, CDR2 YNNKEL (reference sequence). CDR3 size: 16 residues. Combining the CDR3 with reference TRBV3-1 and TRBJ1-4 gives the whole variable domain DTAVSQTPKYLVTQMGNDKSIKCEQNLGHDTMYWYKQDSKKFLKIMFSYNNKELIINETVPNRFSPKSPDKAHLNLHINSLELGDSAVYFCASSHSERCTNEKLFFGSGTQLSVL.